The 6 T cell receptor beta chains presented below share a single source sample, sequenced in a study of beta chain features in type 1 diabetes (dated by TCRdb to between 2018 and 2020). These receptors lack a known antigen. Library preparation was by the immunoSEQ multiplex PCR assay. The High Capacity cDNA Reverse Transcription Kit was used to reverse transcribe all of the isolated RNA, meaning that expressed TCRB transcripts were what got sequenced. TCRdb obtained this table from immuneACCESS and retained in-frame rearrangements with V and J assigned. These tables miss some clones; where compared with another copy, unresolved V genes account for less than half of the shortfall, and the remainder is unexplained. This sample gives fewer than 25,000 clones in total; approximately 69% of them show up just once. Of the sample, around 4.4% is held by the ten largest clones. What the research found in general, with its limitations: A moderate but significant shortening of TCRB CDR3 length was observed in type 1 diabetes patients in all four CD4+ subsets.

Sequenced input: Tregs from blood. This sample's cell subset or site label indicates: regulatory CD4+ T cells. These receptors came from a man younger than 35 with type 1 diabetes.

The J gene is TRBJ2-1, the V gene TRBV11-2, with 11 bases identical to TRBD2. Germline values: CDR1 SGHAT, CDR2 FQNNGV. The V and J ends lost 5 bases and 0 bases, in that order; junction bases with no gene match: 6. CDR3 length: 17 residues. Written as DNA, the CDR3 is TGTGCCAGCAGCCGAGGACTAGCGGGTTACTCCTACAATGAGCAGTTCTTC. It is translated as CASSRGLAGYSYNEQFF.

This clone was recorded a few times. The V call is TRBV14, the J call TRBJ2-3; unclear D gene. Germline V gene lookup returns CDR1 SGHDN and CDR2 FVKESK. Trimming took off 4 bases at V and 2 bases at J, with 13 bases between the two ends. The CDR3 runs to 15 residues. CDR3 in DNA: TGTGCCAGCAGCCGCAGACTTCTATTCACAGATACGCAGTATTTT. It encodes CASSRRLLFTDTQYF.

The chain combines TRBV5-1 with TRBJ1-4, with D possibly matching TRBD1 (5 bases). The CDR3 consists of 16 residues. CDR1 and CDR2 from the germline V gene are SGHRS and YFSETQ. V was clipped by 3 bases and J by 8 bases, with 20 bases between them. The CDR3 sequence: CASSSNWGGAGEKLFF. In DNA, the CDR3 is TGCGCCAGCAGCTCCAACTGGGGGGGTGCCGGGGAAAAACTGTTTTTT.

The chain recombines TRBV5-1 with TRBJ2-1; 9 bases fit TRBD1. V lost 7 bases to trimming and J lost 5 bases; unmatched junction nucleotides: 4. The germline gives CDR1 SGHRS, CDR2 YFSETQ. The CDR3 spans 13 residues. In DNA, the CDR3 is TGCGCCAGCGGCCGACAGGGGGACAATGAGCAGTTCTTC. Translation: CASGRQGDNEQFF. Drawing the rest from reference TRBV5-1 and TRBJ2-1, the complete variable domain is KAGVTQTPRYLIKTRGQQVTLSCSPISGHRSVSWYQQTPGQGLQFLFEYFSETQRNKGNFPGRFSGRQFSNSRSEMNVSTLELGDSALYLCASGRQGDNEQFFGPGTRLTVL.

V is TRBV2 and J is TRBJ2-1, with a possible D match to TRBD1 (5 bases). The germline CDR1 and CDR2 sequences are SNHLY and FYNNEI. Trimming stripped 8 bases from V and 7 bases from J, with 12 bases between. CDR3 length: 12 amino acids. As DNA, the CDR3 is TGTGCCAGCCAGACTCGGACAAATGAGCAGTTCTTC. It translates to CASQTRTNEQFF.

The CDR3 protein is CASSYRTGSEKLFF. The CDR3, as DNA: TGTGCCAGCAGTTACCGGACAGGGAGTGAAAAACTGTTTTTT. V gene TRBV6-6 combines with J gene TRBJ1-4, with TRBD1 identical over 8 bases. CDR3 length: 14 amino acids. With V trimmed by 2 bases and J by 7 bases, 3 bases remained unmatched. Germline assignment: CDR1 MNHNY and CDR2 SVGAGI (reference sequence).